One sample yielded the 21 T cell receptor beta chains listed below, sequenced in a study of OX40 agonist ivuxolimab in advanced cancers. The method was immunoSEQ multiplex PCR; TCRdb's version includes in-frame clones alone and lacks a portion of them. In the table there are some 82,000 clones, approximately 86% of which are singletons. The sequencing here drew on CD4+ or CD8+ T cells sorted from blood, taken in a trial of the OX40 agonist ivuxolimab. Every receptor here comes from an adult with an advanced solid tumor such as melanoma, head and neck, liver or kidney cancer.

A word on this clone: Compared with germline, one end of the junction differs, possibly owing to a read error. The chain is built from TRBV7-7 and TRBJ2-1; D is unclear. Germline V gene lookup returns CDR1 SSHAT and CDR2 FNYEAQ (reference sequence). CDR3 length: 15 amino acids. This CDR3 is CASSSTLRTINEQFF. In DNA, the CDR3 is TGTGCTAGCAGCTCGACCTTGAGAACGATCAATGAGCAGTTCTTC.

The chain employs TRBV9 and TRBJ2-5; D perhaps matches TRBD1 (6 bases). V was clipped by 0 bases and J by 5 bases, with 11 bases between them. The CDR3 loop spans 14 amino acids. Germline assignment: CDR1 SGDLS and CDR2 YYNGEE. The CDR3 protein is CASSVAQGGETQYF. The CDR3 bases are TGTGCCAGCAGCGTAGCACAGGGCGGGGAGACCCAGTACTTC. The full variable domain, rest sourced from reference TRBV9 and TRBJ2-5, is DSGVTQTPKHLITATGQRVTLRCSPRSGDLSVYWYQQSLDQGLQFLIQYYNGEERAKGNILERFSAQQFPDLHSELNLSSLELGDSALYFCASSVAQGGETQYFGPGTRLLVL.

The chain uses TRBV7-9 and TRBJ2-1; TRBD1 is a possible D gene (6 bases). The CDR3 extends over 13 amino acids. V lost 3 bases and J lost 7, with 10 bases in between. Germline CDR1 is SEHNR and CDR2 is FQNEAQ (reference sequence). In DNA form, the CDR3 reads TGTGCCAGCAGCTTGGGGGCTGCAAATGAGCAGTTCTTC. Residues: CASSLGAANEQFF.

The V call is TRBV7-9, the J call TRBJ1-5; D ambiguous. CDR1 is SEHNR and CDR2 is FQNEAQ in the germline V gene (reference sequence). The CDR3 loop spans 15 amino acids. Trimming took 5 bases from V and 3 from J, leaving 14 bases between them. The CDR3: CASSPEAGINQPQHF. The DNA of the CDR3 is TGTGCCAGCAGCCCCGAGGCGGGGATCAATCAGCCCCAGCATTTT.

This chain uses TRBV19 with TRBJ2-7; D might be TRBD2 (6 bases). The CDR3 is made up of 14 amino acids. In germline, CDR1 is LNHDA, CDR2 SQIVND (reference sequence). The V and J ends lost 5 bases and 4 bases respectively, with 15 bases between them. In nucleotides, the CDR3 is TGTGCCAGTAGTCTTCAACTAGCTTCTTACGAGCAGTACTTC. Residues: CASSLQLASYEQYF.

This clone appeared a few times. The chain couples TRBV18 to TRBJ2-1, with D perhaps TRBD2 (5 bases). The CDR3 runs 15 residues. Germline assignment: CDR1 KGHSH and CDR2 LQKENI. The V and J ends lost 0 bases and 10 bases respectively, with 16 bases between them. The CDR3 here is CASSPPRGGPYEQFF. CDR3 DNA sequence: TGTGCCAGCTCACCACCCAGAGGAGGCCCCTACGAGCAGTTCTTC.

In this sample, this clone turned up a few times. CDR3 DNA: TGTGCCAGCAGGTTACAGGGGGTATCGGCCACTGAAGCTTTCTTT. It codes for CASRLQGVSATEAFF. The chain carries TRBV28 and TRBJ1-1; 8 bases are a match to TRBD1. The trim removed 6 bases at V and 4 bases at J, leaving 10 bases unmatched. The germline V gene encodes CDR1 MDHEN and CDR2 SYDVKM. The CDR3 has 15 amino acids.

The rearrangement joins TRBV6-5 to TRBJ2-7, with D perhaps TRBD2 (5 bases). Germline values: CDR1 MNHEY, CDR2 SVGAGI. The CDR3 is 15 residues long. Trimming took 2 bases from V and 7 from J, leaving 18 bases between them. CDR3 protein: CASSYIGVGVSEQYF. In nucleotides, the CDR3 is TGTGCCAGCAGTTACATCGGGGTTGGGGTATCTGAGCAGTACTTC.

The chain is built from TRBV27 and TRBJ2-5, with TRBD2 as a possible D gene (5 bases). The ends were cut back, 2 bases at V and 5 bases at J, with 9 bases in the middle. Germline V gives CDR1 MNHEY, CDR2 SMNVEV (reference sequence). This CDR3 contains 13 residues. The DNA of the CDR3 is TGTGCCAGCAGTTTAACCAGGAGGGAGACCCAGTACTTC. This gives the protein CASSLTRRETQYF.

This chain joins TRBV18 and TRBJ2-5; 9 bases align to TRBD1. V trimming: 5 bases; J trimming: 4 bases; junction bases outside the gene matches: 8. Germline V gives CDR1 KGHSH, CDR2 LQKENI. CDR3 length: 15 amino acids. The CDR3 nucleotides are TGTGCCAGCTCAAGGGGACAGGGCGGAGGAGAGACCCAGTACTTC. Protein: CASSRGQGGGETQYF. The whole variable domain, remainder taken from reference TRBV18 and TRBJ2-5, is NAGVMQNPRHLVRRRGQEARLRCSPMKGHSHVYWYRQLPEEGLKFMVYLQKENIIDESGMPKERFSAEFPKEGPSILRIQQVVRGDSAAYFCASSRGQGGGETQYFGPGTRLLVL.

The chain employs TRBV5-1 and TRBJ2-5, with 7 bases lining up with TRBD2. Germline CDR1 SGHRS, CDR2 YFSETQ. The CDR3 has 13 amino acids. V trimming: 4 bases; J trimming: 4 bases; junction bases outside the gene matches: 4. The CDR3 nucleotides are TGCGCCAGCAGCCGACTAGCTGGAGAGACCCAGTACTTC. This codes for CASSRLAGETQYF.

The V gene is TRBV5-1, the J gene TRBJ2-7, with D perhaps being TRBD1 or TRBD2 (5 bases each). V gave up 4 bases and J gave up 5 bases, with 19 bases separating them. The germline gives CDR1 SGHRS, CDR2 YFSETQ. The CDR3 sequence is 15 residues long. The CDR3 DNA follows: TGCGCCAGCAGCGTACCGGGACGCAGCTCTAACGAGCAGTACTTC. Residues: CASSVPGRSSNEQYF.

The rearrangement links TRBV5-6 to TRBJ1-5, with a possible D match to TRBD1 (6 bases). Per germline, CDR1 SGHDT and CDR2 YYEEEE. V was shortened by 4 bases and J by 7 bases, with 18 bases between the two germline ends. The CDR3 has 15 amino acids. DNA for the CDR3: TGTGCCAGCAGCCGCAGTGCGGGGGCTCGACAGCCCCAGCATTTT. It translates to CASSRSAGARQPQHF.

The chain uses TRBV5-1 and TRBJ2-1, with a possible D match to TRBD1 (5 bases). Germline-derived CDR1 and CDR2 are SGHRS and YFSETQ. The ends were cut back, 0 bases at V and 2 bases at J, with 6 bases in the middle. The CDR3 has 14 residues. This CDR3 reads CASSLEGAYNEQFF. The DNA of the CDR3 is TGCGCCAGCAGCTTGGAAGGGGCCTACAATGAGCAGTTCTTC.

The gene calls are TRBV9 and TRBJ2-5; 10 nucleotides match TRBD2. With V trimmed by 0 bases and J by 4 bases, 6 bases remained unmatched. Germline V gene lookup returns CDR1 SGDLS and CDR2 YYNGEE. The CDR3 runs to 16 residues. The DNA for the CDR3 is TGTGCCAGCAGCGTAGACCCAGCGGGAGGGATAGAGACCCAGTACTTC. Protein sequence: CASSVDPAGGIETQYF.

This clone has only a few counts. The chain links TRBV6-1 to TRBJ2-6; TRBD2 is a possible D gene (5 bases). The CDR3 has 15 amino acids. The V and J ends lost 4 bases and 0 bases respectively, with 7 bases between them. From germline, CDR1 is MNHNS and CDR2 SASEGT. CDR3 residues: CASSVGSSGANVLTF. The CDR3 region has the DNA TGTGCCAGCAGTGTTGGGAGCTCTGGGGCCAACGTCCTGACTTTC.

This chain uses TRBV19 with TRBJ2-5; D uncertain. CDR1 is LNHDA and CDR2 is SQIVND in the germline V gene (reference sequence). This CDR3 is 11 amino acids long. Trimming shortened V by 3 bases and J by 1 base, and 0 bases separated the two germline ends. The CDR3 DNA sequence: TGTGCCAGTAGTATCCAAGAGACCCAGTACTTC. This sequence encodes CASSIQETQYF.

CDR3 residues: CASSQTFNEQFF. The CDR3 DNA is TGTGCCAGCAGCCAAACCTTCAATGAGCAGTTCTTC. The chain is built from TRBV4-2 and TRBJ2-1; no definite D call. The V end was cut by 2 bases, the J end by 6 bases, with 5 bases between. The CDR3 length is 12 residues. Germline V gives CDR1 LGHNA, CDR2 YNFKEQ.

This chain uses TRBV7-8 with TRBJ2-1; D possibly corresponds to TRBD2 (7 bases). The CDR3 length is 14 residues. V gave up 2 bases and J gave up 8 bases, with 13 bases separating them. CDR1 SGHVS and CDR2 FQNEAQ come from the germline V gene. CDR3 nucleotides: TGTGCCAGCAGCTTACCGGGGGGCTTTTATGAGCAGTTCTTC. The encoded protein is CASSLPGGFYEQFF. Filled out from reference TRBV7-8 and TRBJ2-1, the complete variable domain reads GAGVSQSPRYKVAKRGQDVALRCDPISGHVSLFWYQQALGQGPEFLTYFQNEAQLDKSGLPSDRFFAERPEGSVSTLKIQRTQQEDSAVYLCASSLPGGFYEQFFGPGTRLTVL.

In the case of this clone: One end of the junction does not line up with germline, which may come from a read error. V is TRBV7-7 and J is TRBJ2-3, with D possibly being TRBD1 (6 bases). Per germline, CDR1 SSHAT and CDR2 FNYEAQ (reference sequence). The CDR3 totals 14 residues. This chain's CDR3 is CASSLSQGADTQYF. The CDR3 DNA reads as TGTGCTAGCAGCTTATCACAGGGTGCAGATACGCAGTATTTT.

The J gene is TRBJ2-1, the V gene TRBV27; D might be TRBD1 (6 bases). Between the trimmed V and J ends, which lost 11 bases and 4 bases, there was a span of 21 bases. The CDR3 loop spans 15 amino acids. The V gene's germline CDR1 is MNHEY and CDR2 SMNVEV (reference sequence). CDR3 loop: CACHSLGAQYNEQFF. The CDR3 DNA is TGTGCCTGCCACTCGCTGGGGGCCCAGTACAATGAGCAGTTCTTC.